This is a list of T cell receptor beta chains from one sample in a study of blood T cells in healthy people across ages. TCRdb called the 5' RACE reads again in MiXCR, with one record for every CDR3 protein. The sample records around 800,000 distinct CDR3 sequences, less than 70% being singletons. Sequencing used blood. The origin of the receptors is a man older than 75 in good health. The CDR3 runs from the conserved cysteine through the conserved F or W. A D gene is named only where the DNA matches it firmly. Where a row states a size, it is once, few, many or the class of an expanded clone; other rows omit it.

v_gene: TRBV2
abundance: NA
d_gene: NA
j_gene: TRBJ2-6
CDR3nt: TGTGCCAGCAGTGAACAAGGCACTAACTCTGGGGCCAACGTCCTGACTTTC
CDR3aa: CASSEQGTNSGANVLTF

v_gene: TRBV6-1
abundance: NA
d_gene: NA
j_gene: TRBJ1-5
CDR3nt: TGTGCCAGCTCCCTCGTGAGGGTCGGACAGCCCCAGCATTTT
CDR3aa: CASSLVRVGQPQHF

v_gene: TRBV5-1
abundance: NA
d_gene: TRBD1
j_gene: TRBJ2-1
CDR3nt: TGCGCCAGCAGCTTGGTCGGGACAGGGTACAATGAGCAGTTCTTC
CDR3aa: CASSLVGTGYNEQFF

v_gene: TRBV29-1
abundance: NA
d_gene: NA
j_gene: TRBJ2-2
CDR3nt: TGCAGCGGGCGAGCGGAGCCCGGGGAGCTGTTTTTT
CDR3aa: CSGRAEPGELFF

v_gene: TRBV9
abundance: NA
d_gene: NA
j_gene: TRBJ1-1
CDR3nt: TGTGCCAGCAGCAATAAGGAGGAACTAATCGGGATAAACACTGAAGCTTTCTTT
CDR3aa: CASSNKEELIGINTEAFF

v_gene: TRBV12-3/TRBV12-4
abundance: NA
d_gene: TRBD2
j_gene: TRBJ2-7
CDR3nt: TGTGCCAGCGGGAGCGGGGGGAGCTCCTACGAGCAGTACTTC
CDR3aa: CASGSGGSSYEQYF

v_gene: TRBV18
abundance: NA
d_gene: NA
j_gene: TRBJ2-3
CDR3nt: TGTGCCAGCGCACCATTTACAGATACGCAGTATTTT
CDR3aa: CASAPFTDTQYF

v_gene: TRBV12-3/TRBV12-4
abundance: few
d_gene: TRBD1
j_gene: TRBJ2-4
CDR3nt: TGTGCCAGCAGTATATCAGGACAGGGGGCAAAAGAGCAGTACTTC
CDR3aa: CASSISGQGAKEQYF

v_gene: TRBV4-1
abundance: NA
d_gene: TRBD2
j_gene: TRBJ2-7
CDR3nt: TGCGCCAGCAGCCAAGTGCCGGGAGCGGGGGGAGGGGTATACAATGAGCAGTACTTC
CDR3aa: CASSQVPGAGGGVYNEQYF

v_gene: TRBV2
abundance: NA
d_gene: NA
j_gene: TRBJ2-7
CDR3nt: TGTGCCAGCAGCGGAGGGACGGGGACCTACGAGCAGTACTTC
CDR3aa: CASSGGTGTYEQYF

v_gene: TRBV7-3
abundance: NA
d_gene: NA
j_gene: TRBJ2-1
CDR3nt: TGTGCCAGCAGCTTAATTATCGGGAACGAGCAGTTCTTC
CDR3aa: CASSLIIGNEQFF

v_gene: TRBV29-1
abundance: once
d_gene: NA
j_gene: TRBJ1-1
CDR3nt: TGCAGCGCTGTTAGGGGGGTTGGTTTCACTGAAGCTTTCTTT
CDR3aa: CSAVRGVGFTEAFF

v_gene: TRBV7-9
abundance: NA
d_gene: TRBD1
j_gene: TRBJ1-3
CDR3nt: TGTGCCAGCAGCCGCTATGGACAGGGGGGCTCTGGAAACACCATATATTTT
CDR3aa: CASSRYGQGGSGNTIYF

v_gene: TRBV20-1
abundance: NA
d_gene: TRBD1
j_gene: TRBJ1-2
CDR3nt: TGCAGTGCCCCCACCATGGGACAGACGAACTATGGCTACACCTTC
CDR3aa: CSAPTMGQTNYGYTF

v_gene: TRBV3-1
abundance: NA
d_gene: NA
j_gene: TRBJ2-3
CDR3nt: TGTGCCAGCAGCCAAGATCCTGGAGCGGGCAGATACGCGTATTTT
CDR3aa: CASSQDPGAGRYAYF

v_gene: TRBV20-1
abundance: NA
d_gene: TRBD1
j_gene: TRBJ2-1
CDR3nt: TGCAGTGCTAGATTAAGGGACAGCCCTTACAATGAGCAGTTCTTC
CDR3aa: CSARLRDSPYNEQFF

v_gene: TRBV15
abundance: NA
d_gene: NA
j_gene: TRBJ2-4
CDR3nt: TGTGCCACCAGCAGAGATCGGGGAGGCGTCGTTCAGTACTTC
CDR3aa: CATSRDRGGVVQYF

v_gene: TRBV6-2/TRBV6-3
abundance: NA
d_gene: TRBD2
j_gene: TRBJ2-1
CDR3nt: TGTGCCAGCAGTAAGCTAGCGGGATCCTACAATGAGCAGTTCTTC
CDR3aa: CASSKLAGSYNEQFF

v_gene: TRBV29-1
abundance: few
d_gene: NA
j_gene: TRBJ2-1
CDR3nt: TGCAGCGTTGAAACGAGCCCGGACTTCGACTACAATGAGCAGTTCTTC
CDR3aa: CSVETSPDFDYNEQFF

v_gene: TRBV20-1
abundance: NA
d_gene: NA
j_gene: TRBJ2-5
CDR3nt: TGCAGTGCTAGAGATAGGGGATTTAGGGGTGAGCAGTACTTC
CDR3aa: CSARDRGFRGEQYF

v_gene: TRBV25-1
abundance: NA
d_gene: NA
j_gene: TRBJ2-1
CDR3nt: TGTGCCAGCAGTGAACCCCGTGGTGGAATCGATGAGCAGTTCTTC
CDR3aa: CASSEPRGGIDEQFF

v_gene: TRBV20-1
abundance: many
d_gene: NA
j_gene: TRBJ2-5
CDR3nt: TGCAGTGCTAGAGTAGGGGGACGTGGGACCCAGTACTTC
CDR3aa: CSARVGGRGTQYF